This record covers a single T cell receptor beta chain. Its antigen is as yet unknown. TCRdb's copy holds only in-frame clones and misses some; the assay was immunoSEQ multiplex PCR. The top ten clones hold under 14% of a sample with about 45,000 clones, roughly four fifths of them seen once. ViraFEST assay sequencing came after antigen-specific CD4+ T cells were expanded with viral peptide pools. Investigators separated out CD4+ T cells once approximately 10 days of culture had passed. Absence of prior SARS-CoV-2 infection characterized the vaccine recipients, who showed negative nucleocapsid antibodies. Each well held a few million PBMC cultured with about 9.1 ug/ml peptides and roughly 11 IU/ml IL-2. IL-2 medium supplanted half the medium on days 3 and 7. This entry comes from a study of vaccination effects on CD4 cells after COVID-19. The V and J ends lost 2 bases and 4 bases respectively, with 14 bases between them. The V gene's germline CDR1 is SGHVS and CDR2 FQNEAQ. The CDR3 extends over 15 amino acids.

General study findings and limits: Whether induced by infection or by vaccine, clones showed marked clonal contraction late after vaccination.

The rearrangement joins TRBV7-8 to TRBJ1-2, with D possibly being TRBD1 (6 bases). The receptor was isolated from a human donor who received a COVID-19 vaccine. Sequencing was performed on CD4+ T cells from PBMCs cultured with SARS-CoV-2 spike peptides, taken before COVID-19 vaccination. The chain's CDR3 is CASSLRPGALYGYTF. CDR3 nucleotide sequence: TGTGCCAGCAGCTTAAGACCAGGGGCTCTCTATGGCTACACCTTC. Drawing the rest from reference TRBV7-8 and TRBJ1-2, the complete variable domain is GAGVSQSPRYKVAKRGQDVALRCDPISGHVSLFWYQQALGQGPEFLTYFQNEAQLDKSGLPSDRFFAERPEGSVSTLKIQRTQQEDSAVYLCASSLRPGALYGYTFGSGTRLTVV.